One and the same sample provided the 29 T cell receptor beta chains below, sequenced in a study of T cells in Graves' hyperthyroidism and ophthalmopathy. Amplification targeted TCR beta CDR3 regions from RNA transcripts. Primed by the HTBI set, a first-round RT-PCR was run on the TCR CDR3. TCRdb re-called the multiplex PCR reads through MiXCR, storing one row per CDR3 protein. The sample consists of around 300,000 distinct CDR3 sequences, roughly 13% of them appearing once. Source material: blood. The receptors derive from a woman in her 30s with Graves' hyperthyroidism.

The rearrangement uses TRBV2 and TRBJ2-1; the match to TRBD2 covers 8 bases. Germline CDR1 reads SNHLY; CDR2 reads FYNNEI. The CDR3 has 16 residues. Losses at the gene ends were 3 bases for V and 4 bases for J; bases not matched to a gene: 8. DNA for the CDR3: TGTGCCAGCAGTGAGCGGGGGGAGGGTCTTTACAATGAGCAGTTCTTC. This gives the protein CASSERGEGLYNEQFF.

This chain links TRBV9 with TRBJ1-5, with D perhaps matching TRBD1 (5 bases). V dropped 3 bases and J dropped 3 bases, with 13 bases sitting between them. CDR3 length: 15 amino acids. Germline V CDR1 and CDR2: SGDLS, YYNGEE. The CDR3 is CASSAKPGLNQPQHF. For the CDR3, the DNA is TGTGCCAGCAGCGCAAAGCCGGGACTCAATCAGCCCCAGCATTTT.

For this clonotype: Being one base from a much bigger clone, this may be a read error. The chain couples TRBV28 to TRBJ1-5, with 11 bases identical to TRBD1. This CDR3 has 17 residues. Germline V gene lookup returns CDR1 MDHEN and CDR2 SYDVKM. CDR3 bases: TGTGCCAGCACGGGGGACAGGGGGGGGTATAGCAGTCAGCCCCAGCATTTT. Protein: CASTGDRGGYSSQPQHF.

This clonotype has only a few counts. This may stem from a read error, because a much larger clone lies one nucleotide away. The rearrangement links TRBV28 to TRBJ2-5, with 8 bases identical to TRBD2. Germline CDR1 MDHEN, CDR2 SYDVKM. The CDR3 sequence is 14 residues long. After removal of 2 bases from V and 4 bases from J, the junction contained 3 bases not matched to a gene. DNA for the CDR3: TGTGCCAGCAGTTTACCAGGGACTAGAGAGACCCAGTACTTC. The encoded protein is CASSLPGTRETQYF.

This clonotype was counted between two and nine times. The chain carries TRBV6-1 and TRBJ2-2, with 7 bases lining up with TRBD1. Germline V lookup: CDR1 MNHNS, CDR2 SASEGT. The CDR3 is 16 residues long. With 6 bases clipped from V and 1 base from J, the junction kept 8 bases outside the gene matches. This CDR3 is CASRGDRAQNTGELFF. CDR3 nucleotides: TGTGCCAGCAGAGGGGACAGAGCCCAGAACACCGGGGAGCTGTTTTTT.

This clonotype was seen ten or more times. The CDR3, as DNA: TGTGCCAGTAGTATTGGACCGGACACTGAAGCTTTCTTT. Translation gives CASSIGPDTEAFF. The chain has TRBV19 and TRBJ1-1, with D unclear. There are 13 residues in the CDR3. The germline V gene encodes CDR1 LNHDA and CDR2 SQIVND (reference sequence). V dropped 3 bases and J dropped 3 bases, with 8 bases sitting between them.

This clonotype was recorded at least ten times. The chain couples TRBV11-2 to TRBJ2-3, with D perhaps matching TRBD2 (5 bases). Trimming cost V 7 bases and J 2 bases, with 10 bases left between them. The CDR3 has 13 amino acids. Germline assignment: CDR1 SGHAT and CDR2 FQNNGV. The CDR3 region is CASTLALTDTQYF. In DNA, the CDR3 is TGTGCCAGCACGCTAGCCCTCACAGATACGCAGTATTTT.

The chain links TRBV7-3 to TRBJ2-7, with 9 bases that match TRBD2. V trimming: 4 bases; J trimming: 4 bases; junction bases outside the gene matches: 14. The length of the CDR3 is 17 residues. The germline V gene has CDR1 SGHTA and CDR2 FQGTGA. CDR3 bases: TGTGCCAGCAGCTCGAGACTAGCGGATCGACTTGTTTACGAGCAGTACTTC. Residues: CASSSRLADRLVYEQYF. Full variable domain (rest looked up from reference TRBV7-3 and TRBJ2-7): GAGVSQTPSNKVTEKGKYVELRCDPISGHTALYWYRQSLGQGPEFLIYFQGTGAADDSGLPNDRFFAVRPEGSVSTLKIQRTERGDSAVYLCASSSRLADRLVYEQYFGPGTRLTVT.

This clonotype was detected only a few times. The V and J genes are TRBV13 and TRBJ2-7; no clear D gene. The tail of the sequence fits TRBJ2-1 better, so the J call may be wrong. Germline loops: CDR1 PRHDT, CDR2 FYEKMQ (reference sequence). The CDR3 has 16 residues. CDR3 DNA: TGTGCCAGCAGCTTAGCGAACTCCCGTCCGTTCTACGAGCAGTTCTTC. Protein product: CASSLANSRPFYEQFF.

CDR3 in DNA: TGCAGTGCCAGCAGCAAACCTAGCGGTCGCGAGCAGTACTTC. Protein: CSASSKPSGREQYF. The rearrangement joins TRBV20-1 to TRBJ2-7; 7 nucleotides align to TRBD2. The CDR3 loop spans 14 amino acids. Per germline, CDR1 DFQATT and CDR2 SNEGSKA (reference sequence). The V gene end was trimmed by 6 bases and the J gene end by 6 bases; junction bases not matched to a gene: 14.

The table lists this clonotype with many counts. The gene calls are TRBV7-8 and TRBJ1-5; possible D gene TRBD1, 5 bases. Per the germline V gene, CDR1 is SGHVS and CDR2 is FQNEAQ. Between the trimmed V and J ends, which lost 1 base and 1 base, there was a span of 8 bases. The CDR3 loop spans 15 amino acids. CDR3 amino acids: CASSLEQASNQPQHF. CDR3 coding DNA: TGTGCCAGCAGCTTAGAACAGGCGAGCAATCAGCCCCAGCATTTT.

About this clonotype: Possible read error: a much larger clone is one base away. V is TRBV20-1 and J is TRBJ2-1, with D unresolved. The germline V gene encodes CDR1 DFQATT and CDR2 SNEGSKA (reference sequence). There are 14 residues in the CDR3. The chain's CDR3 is CNARDPLGHNEQFF. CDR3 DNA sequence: TGCAATGCTAGAGATCCTCTCGGGCACAATGAGCAGTTCTTC.

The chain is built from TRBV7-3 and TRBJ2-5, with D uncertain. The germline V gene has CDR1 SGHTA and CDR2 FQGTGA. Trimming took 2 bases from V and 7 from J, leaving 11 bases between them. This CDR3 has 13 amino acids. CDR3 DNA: TGTGCCAGCAGCTTAGACCCCCTGGGGACCCAGTACTTC. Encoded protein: CASSLDPLGTQYF.

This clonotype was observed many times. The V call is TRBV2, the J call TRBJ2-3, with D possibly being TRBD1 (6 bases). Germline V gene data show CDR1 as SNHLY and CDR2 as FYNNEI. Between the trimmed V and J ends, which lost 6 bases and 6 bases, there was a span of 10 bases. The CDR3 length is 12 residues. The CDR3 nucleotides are TGTGCCAGCAGAGGCAGGGGCGATACGCAGTATTTT. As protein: CASRGRGDTQYF.

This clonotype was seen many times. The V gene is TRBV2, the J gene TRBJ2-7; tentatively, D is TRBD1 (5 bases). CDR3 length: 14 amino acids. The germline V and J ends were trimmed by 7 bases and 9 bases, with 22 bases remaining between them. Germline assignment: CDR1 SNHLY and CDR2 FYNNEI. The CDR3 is CASNPGRVAGVQYF. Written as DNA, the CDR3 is TGTGCCAGCAATCCCGGCAGGGTTGCTGGGGTGCAGTACTTC.

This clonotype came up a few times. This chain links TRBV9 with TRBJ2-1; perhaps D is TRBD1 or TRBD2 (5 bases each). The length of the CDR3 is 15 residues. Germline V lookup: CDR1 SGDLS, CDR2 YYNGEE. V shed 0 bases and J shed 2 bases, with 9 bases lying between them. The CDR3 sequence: CASSVEGRAYNEQFF. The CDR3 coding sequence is TGTGCCAGCAGCGTAGAGGGGCGGGCCTACAATGAGCAGTTCTTC.

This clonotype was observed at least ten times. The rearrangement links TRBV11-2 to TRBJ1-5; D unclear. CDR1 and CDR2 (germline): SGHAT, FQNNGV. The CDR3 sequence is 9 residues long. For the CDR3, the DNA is TGTCAGCTTGATCAGCCCCAGCATTTT. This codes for CQLDQPQHF.

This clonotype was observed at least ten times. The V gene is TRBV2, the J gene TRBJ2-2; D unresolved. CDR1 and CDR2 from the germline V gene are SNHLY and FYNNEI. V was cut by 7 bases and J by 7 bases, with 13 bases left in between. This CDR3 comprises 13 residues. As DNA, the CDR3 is TGTGCCAGCAATCTGAAGAACGACGGGGAGCTGTTTTTT. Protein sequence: CASNLKNDGELFF.

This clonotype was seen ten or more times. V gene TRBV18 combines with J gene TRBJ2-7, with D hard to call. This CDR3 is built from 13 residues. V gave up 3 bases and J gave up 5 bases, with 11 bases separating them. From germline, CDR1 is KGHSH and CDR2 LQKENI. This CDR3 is CASSPSGRDEQYF. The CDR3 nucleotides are TGTGCCAGCTCACCCTCAGGAAGGGACGAGCAGTACTTC.

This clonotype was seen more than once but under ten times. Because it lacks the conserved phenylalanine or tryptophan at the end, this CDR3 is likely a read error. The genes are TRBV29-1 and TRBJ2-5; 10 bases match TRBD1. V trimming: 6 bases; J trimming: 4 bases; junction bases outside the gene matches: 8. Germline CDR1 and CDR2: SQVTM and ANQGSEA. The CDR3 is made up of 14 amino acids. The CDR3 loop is CSVVTGGYGETQYL. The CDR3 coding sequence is TGCAGCGTGGTGACAGGGGGCTATGGAGAGACCCAGTACCTC.

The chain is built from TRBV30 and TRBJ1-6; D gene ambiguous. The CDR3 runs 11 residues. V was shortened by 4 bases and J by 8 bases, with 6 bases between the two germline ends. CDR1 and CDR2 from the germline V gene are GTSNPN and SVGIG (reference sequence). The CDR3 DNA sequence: TGTGCCTGGACTAGAGATTCACCCCTCCACTTT. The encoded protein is CAWTRDSPLHF.

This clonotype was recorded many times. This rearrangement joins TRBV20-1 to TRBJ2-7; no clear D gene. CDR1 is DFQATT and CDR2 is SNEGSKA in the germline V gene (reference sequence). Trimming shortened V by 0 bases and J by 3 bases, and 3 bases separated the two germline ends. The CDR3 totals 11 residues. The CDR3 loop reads CSARDYYEQYF. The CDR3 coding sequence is TGCAGTGCTAGAGATTACTACGAGCAGTACTTC.

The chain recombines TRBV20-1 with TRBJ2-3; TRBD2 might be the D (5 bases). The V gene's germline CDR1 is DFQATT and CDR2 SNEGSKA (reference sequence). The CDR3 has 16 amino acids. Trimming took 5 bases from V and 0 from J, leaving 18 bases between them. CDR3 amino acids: CSASGNTLVSTDTQYF. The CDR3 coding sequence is TGCAGTGCTTCCGGGAACACCTTAGTAAGCACAGATACGCAGTATTTT.

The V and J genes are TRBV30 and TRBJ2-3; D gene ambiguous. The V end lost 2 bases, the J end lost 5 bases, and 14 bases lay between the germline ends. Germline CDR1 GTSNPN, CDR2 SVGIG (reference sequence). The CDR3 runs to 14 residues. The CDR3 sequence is CAWSLHSWLDTQYF. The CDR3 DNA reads TGTGCCTGGAGTTTGCACTCGTGGTTAGATACGCAGTATTTT.

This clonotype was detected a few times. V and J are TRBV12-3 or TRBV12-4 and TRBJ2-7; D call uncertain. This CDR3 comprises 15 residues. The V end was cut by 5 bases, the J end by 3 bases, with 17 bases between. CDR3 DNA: TGTGCCAGCAGTCCAAGGGCCGCCCGCTACTACGAGCAGTACTTC. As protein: CASSPRAARYYEQYF.

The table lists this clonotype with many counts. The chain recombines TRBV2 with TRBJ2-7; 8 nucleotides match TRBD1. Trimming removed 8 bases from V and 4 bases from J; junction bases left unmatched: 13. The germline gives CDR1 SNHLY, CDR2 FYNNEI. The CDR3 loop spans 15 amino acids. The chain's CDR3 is CASVDPGTGLYEQYF. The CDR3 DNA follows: TGTGCCAGCGTTGACCCCGGGACAGGACTTTACGAGCAGTACTTC.

The CDR3 reads CASSPWARGGNQPQHF. CDR3 nucleotides: TGTGCCAGCAGCCCATGGGCCAGGGGTGGCAATCAGCCCCAGCATTTT. This chain links TRBV5-6 with TRBJ1-5, with D maybe TRBD1 (6 bases). V lost 4 bases and J 2 bases, leaving 16 bases between the germline ends. This CDR3 region has 16 residues. Germline lookup yields CDR1 SGHDT and CDR2 YYEEEE. Filled out from reference TRBV5-6 and TRBJ1-5, the complete variable domain reads DAGVTQSPTHLIKTRGQQVTLRCSPKSGHDTVSWYQQALGQGPQFIFQYYEEEERQRGNFPDRFSGHQFPNYSSELNVNALLLGDSALYLCASSPWARGGNQPQHFGDGTRLSIL.

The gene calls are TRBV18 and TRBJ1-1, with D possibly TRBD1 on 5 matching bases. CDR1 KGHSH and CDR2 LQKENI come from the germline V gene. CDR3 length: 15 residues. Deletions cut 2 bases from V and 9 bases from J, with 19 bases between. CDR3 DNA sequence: TGTGCCAGCTCACCAAGGGGCGGCGGGGAAAGTAAAGCTTTCTTT. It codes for CASSPRGGGESKAFF. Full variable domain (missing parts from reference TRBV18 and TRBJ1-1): NAGVMQNPRHLVRRRGQEARLRCSPMKGHSHVYWYRQLPEEGLKFMVYLQKENIIDESGMPKERFSAEFPKEGPSILRIQQVVRGDSAAYFCASSPRGGGESKAFFGQGTRLTVV.

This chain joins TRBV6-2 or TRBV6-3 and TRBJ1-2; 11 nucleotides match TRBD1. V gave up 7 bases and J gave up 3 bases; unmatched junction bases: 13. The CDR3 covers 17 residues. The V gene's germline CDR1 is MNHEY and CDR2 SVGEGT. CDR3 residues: CASTGGTGGPSHYGYTF. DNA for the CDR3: TGTGCCAGCACCGGCGGGACAGGGGGTCCTAGTCACTATGGCTACACCTTC.